The next 10 T cell receptor beta chains were all read from a single sample in a study of blood T cells in healthy people across ages (dated by TCRdb to 2015 to 2017). The method was 5' RACE. Reads for this sample came from an Illumina HiSeq 2500. A second PCR of roughly 7 to 12 cycles was performed with a sample-barcoded 5' primer and a J-beta primer mix. TCRdb took the public reads, trimmed them with fastp at Q25, ran MiXCR for clone calling and kept in-frame beta chains. Each entry is one CDR3 protein sequence, shown with its most common DNA and genes. The sample table contains fewer than 1.5 million distinct CDR3 sequences; only one count was recorded for approximately 38% of them. The ten top clones hold 7.9% of the sample. What was sequenced was blood. These receptors were collected from a young woman in good health.

For the CDR3, the DNA is TGCGCCAGCAGTCCCCCGGGGGGCCGCGACGGGTATTTT. It encodes CASSPPGGRDGYF. V and J are TRBV23-1 and TRBJ2-3, with D tentatively TRBD2 (7 bases). TRBV23-1 is identified as an open reading frame with a role that is uncertain. The CDR3 sequence is 13 residues long. V was clipped by 4 bases and J by 14 bases, with 19 bases between them.

This rearrangement joins TRBV7-9 to TRBJ1-5; no clear D. V dropped 4 bases and J dropped 3 bases, with 13 bases sitting between them. CDR1 and CDR2 from the germline V gene are SEHNR and FQNEAQ (reference sequence). This CDR3 has 15 residues. The CDR3 DNA is TGTGCCAGCAGCTCTCCAGGTGACTTCAATCAGCCCCAGCATTTT. Translated: CASSSPGDFNQPQHF.

This clonotype showed up just a few times. The V call is TRBV4-2, the J call TRBJ1-1; D call uncertain. The CDR3 consists of 12 residues. The germline V gene encodes CDR1 LGHNA and CDR2 YNFKEQ. Deletions cut 4 bases from V and 2 bases from J, with 5 bases between. The DNA of the CDR3 is TGTGCCAGCAGCCTGATTAACACTGAAGCTTTCTTT. Translation gives CASSLINTEAFF.

This chain uses TRBV27 with TRBJ1-5, with D perhaps TRBD1 (5 bases). This CDR3 is 12 amino acids long. Germline V CDR1 and CDR2: MNHEY, SMNVEV (reference sequence). The germline V and J ends were trimmed by 11 bases and 4 bases, with 12 bases remaining between them. The CDR3 protein is CAVGTENQPQHF. The CDR3, as DNA: TGTGCCGTAGGGACGGAGAATCAGCCCCAGCATTTT.

This clonotype was seen a few times. The rearrangement links TRBV4-1 to TRBJ1-2; D is uncertain. The V gene's germline CDR1 is MGHRA and CDR2 YSYEKL. Trimming pared 0 bases from V and 8 bases from J, leaving 13 bases between. There are 14 residues in the CDR3. CDR3 region: CASSQDVEGAGYTF. The CDR3 DNA reads TGCGCCAGCAGCCAAGATGTAGAAGGCGCGGGCTACACCTTC.

This chain uses TRBV5-1 with TRBJ1-4; the D is unclear. The germline CDR1 and CDR2 sequences are SGHRS and YFSETQ. V was shortened by 6 bases and J by 0 bases, with 21 bases between the two germline ends. The CDR3 spans 18 residues. CDR3 DNA: TGCGCCAGCAATTCTGGTGCAAACGCGTTCGCAACTAATGAAAAACTGTTTTTT. Translation: CASNSGANAFATNEKLFF.

A few counts support this clonotype. The gene calls are TRBV5-5 and TRBJ2-7; D may be TRBD2 (6 bases). The germline gives CDR1 SGHKS, CDR2 YYEKEE (reference sequence). With 4 bases removed from V and 3 bases from J, the gap between germline ends came to 11 bases. CDR3 size: 13 residues. The CDR3: CASSLRGYYEQYF. For the CDR3, the DNA is TGTGCCAGCAGCCTTCGGGGGTACTACGAGCAGTACTTC.

CDR3 bases: TGTGCCAGCAGCCCAGGGGGGGTCGGGTACGAGCAGTACTTC. Its translation: CASSPGGVGYEQYF. The chain has TRBV7-8 and TRBJ2-7; D possibly matches TRBD1 or TRBD2 (7 bases each). V was trimmed by 5 bases and J by 4 bases, leaving 15 bases between them. This CDR3 has 14 residues. CDR1 is SGHVS and CDR2 is FQNEAQ in the germline V gene.

The gene calls are TRBV7-9 and TRBJ1-5, with D unresolved. This CDR3 has 13 residues. V was pared by 5 bases and J by 3 bases, with 8 bases between. Germline V lookup: CDR1 SEHNR, CDR2 FQNEAQ (reference sequence). Here the CDR3 reads CASSRLDNQPQHF. CDR3 coding DNA: TGTGCCAGCAGCCGATTGGACAATCAGCCCCAGCATTTT.

This clonotype has more than one count but fewer than ten. This rearrangement joins TRBV29-1 to TRBJ1-1; D gene ambiguous. Looked up from germline, CDR1 is SQVTM and CDR2 is ANQGSEA. V was cut by 1 base and J by 0 bases, with 12 bases left in between. This CDR3 comprises 15 residues. The CDR3 sequence is CSVEVRSRLNTEAFF. The CDR3 DNA reads as TGCAGCGTTGAAGTACGTAGCCGCTTGAACACTGAAGCTTTCTTT.